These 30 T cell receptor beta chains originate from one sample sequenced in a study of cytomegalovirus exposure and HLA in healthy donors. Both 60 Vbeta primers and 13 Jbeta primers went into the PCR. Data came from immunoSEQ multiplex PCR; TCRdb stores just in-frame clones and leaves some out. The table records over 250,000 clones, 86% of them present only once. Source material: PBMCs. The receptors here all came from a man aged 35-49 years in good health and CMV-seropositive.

The CDR3 loop reads CASSPDPGTGQSNYGYTF. CDR3 nucleotide sequence: TGCGCCAGCAGCCCGGACCCTGGGACAGGCCAGTCCAACTATGGCTACACCTTC. V gene TRBV5-1 combines with J gene TRBJ1-2; TRBD1 matches at 8 bases. After removal of 4 bases from V and 2 bases from J, the junction contained 16 bases not matched to a gene. This CDR3 comprises 18 residues. The germline gives CDR1 SGHRS, CDR2 YFSETQ.

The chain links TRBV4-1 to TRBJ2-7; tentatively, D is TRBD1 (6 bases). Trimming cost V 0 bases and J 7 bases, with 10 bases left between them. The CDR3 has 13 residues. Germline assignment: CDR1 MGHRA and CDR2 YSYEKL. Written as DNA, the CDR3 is TGCGCCAGCAGCCAAGATAAGACAGGTGAGCAGTACTTC. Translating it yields CASSQDKTGEQYF.

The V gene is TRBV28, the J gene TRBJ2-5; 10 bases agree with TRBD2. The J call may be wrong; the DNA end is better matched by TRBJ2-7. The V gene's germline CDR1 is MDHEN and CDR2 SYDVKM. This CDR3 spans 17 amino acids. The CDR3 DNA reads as TGTGCCAGCCTTGGTAGCGGGAGGCCCTCGAGCTCCTACGAGCAGTACTTC. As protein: CASLGSGRPSSSYEQYF.

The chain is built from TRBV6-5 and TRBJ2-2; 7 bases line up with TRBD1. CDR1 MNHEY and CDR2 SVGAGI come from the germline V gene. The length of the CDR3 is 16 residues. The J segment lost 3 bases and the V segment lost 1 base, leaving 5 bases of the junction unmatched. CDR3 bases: TGTGCCAGCAGTTACTGGGCAGGGGGTCACACCGGGGAGCTGTTTTTT. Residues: CASSYWAGGHTGELFF.

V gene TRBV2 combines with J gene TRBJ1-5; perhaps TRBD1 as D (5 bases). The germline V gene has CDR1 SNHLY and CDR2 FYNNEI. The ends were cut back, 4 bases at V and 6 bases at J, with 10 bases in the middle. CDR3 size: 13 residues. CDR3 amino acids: CASSGRVGQPQHF. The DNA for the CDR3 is TGTGCCAGCAGTGGCAGGGTTGGTCAGCCCCAGCATTTT.

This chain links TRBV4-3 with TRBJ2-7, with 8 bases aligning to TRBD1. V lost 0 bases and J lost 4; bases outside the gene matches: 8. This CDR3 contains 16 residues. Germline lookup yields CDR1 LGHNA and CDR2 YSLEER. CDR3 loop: CASSQDTGQGVYEQYF. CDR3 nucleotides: TGCGCCAGCAGCCAAGATACAGGACAGGGTGTGTACGAGCAGTACTTC.

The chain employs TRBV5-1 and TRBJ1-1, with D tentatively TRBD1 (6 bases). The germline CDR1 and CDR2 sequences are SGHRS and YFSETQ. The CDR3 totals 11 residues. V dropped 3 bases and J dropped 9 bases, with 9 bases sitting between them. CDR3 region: CASSSDRKAFF. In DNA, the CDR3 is TGCGCCAGCAGCTCTGACAGGAAAGCTTTCTTT.

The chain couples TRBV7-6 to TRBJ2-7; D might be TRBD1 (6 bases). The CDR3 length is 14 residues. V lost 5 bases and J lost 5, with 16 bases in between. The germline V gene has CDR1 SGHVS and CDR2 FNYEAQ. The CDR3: CASSRLDSPHEQYF. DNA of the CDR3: TGTGCCAGCAGCCGCCTGGACAGTCCCCACGAGCAGTACTTC. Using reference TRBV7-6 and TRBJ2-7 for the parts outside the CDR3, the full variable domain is GAGVSQSPRYKVTKRGQDVALRCDPISGHVSLYWYRQALGQGPEFLTYFNYEAQQDKSGLPNDRFSAERPEGSISTLTIQRTEQRDSAMYRCASSRLDSPHEQYFGPGTRLTVT.

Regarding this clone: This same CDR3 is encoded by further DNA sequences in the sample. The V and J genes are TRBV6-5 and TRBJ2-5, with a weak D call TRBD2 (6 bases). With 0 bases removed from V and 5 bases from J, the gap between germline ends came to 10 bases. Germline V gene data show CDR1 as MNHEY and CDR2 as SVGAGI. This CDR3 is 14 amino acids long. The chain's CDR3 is CASSYSFGGETQYF. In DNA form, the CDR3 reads TGTGCCAGCAGTTACTCTTTCGGAGGGGAGACCCAGTACTTC.

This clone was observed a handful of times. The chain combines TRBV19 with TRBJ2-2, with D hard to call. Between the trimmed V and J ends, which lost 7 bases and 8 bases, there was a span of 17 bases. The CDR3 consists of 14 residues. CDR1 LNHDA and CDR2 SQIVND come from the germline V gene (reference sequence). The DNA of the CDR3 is TGTGCCAGTACTCCGGAGAGCCTGAGGGGGGAGCTGTTTTTT. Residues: CASTPESLRGELFF.

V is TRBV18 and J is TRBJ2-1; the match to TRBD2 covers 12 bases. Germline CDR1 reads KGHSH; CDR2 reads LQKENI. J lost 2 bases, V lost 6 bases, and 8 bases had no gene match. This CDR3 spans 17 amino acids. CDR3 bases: TGTGCCAGCTCGCAAGACGGACTAGCGGGACCCTACAATGAGCAGTTCTTC. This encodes CASSQDGLAGPYNEQFF. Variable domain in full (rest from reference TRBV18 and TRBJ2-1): NAGVMQNPRHLVRRRGQEARLRCSPMKGHSHVYWYRQLPEEGLKFMVYLQKENIIDESGMPKERFSAEFPKEGPSILRIQQVVRGDSAAYFCASSQDGLAGPYNEQFFGPGTRLTVL.

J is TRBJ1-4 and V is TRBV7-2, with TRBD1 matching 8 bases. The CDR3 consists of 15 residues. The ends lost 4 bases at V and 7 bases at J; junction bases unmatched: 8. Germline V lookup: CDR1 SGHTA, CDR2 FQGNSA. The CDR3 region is CASSSTGGRVEKLFF. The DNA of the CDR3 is TGTGCCAGCAGCTCTACAGGGGGGAGGGTTGAAAAACTGTTTTTT.

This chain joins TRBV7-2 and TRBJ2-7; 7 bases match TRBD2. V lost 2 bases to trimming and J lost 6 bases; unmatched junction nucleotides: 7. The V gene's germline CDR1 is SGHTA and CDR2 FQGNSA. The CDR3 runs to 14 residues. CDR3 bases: TGTGCCAGCAGCTTAAGTAGCGGGTCGATCGAGCAGTACTTC. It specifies CASSLSSGSIEQYF.

The chain's CDR3 is CASSLAGGAGELFF. Written as DNA, the CDR3 is TGTGCCAGCAGCTTAGCCGGAGGGGCCGGGGAGCTGTTTTTT. The chain couples TRBV7-2 to TRBJ2-2; D might be TRBD2 (6 bases). V lost 0 bases to trimming and J lost 6 bases, with 8 bases between them. The CDR3 length is 14 residues. CDR1 and CDR2 from the germline V gene are SGHTA and FQGNSA. Complete variable domain (other parts from reference TRBV7-2 and TRBJ2-2): GAGVSQSPSNKVTEKGKDVELRCDPISGHTALYWYRQSLGQGLEFLIYFQGNSAPDKSGLPSDRFSAERTGGSVSTLTIQRTQQEDSAVYLCASSLAGGAGELFFGEGSRLTVL.

The CDR3 loop reads CASKTPGTGADEQFF. The CDR3 nucleotides read TGTGCCAGCAAAACTCCCGGGACAGGGGCCGATGAGCAGTTCTTC. This chain joins TRBV28 and TRBJ2-1; 10 bases align to TRBD1. V shed 7 bases and J 8 bases; nucleotides not matched to a gene: 11. The germline gives CDR1 MDHEN, CDR2 SYDVKM. The CDR3 is made up of 15 amino acids.

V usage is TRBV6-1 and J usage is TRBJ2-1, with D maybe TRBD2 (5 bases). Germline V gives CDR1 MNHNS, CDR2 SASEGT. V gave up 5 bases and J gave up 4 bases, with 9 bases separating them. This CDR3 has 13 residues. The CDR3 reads CASSQTRYNEQFF. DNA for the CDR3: TGTGCCAGCAGTCAAACTAGGTACAATGAGCAGTTCTTC.

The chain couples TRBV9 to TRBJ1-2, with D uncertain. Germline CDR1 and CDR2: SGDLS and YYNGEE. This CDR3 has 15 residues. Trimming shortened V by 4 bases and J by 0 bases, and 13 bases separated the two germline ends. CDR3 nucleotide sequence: TGTGCCAGCAGCCGAGACAACGCCGCTAACTATGGCTACACCTTC. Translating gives CASSRDNAANYGYTF.

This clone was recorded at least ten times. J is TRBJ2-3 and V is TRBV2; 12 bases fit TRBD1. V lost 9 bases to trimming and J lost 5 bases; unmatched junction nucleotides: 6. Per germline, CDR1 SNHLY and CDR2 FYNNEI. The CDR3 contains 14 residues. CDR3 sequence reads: CARSGTGGRDTQYF. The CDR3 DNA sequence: TGTGCCAGAAGCGGGACAGGGGGCCGAGATACGCAGTATTTT.

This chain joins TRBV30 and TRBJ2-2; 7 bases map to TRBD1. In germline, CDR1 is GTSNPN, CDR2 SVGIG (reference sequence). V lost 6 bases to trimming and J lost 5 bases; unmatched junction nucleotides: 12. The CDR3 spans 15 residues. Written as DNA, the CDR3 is TGTGCCTGCAGGGGCTCCAGACAGGGAACCGGGGAGCTGTTTTTT. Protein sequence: CACRGSRQGTGELFF.

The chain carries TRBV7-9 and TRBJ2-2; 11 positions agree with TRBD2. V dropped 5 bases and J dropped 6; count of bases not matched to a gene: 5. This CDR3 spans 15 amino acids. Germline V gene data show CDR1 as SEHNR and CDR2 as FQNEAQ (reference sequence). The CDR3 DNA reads TGTGCCAGCAGCCTCGTAGCGGGAGGGCCCGGGGAGCTGTTTTTT. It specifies CASSLVAGGPGELFF.

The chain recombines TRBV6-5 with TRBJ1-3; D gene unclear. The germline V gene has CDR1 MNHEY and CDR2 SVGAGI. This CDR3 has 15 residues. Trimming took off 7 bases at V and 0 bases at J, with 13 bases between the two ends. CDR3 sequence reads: CASKTDWSSGNTIYF. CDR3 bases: TGTGCCAGCAAAACGGACTGGTCCTCTGGAAACACCATATATTTT.

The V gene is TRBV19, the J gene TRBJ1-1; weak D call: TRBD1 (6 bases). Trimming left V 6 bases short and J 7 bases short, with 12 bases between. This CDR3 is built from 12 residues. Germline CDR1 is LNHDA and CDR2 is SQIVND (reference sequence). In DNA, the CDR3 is TGTGCCAGTAGCACCGGACAGCTTGAAGCTTTCTTT. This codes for CASSTGQLEAFF.

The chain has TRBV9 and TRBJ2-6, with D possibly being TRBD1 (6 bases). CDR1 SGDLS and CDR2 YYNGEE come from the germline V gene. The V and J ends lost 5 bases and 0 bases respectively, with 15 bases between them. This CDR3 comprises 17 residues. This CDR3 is CASSRQESPSGANVLTF. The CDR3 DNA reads TGTGCCAGCAGTAGACAGGAATCCCCCTCTGGGGCCAACGTCCTGACTTTC.

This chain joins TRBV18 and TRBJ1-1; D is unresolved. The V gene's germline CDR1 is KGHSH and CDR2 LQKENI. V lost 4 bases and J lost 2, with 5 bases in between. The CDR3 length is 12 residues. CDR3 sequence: CASSQLNTEAFF. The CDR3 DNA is TGTGCCAGCTCACAGCTCAACACTGAAGCTTTCTTT.

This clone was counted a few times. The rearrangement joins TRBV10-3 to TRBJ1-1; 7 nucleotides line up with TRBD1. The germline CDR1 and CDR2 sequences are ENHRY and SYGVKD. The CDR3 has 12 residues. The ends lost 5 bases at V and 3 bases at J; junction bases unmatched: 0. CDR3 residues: CAISQGDTEAFF. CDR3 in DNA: TGTGCCATCAGTCAGGGGGACACTGAAGCTTTCTTT.

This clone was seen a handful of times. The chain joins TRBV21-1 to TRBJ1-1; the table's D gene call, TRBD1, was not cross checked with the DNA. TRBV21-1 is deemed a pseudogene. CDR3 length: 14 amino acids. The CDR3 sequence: CASSGPDKNTEAFF. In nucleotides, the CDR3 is TGTGCCAGCAGCGGCCCAGATAAGAACACTGAAGCTTTCTTT.

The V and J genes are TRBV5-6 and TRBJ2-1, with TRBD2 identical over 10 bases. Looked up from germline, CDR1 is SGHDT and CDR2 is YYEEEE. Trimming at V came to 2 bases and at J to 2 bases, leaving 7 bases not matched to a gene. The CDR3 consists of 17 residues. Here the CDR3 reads CASSFPRLAGTYNEQFF. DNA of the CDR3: TGTGCCAGCAGCTTTCCGAGACTAGCGGGTACCTACAATGAGCAGTTCTTC.

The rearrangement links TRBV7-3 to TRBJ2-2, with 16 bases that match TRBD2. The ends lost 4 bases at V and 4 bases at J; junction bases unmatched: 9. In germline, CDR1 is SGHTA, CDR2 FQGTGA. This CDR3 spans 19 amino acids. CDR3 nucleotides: TGTGCCAGCAGCTCCCACCCGGGACTAGCGGGAGGGTCCACCGGGGAGCTGTTTTTT. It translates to CASSSHPGLAGGSTGELFF.

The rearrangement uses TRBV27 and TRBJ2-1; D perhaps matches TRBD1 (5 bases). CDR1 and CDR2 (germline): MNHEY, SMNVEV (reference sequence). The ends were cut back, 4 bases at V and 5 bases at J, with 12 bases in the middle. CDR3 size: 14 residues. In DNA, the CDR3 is TGTGCCAGCAGTTCGACAGTTTATGACAATGAGCAGTTCTTC. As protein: CASSSTVYDNEQFF.

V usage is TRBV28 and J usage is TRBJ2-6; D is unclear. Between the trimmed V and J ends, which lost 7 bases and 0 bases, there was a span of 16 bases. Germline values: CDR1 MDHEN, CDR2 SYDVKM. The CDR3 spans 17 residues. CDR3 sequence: CASNRMRMSSGANVLTF. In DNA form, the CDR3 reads TGTGCCAGCAACCGTATGAGAATGAGCTCTGGGGCCAACGTCCTGACTTTC.